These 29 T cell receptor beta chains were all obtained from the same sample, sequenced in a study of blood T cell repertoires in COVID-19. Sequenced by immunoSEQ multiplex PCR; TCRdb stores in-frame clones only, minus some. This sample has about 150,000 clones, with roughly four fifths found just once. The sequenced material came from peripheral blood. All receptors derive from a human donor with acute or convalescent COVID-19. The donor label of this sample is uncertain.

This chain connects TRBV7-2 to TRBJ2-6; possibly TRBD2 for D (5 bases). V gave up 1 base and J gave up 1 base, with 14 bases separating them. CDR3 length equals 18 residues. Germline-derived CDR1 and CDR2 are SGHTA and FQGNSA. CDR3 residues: CASSLVPLTGSGANVLTF. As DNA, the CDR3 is TGTGCCAGCAGCTTAGTCCCCTTGACGGGGTCTGGGGCCAACGTCCTGACTTTC.

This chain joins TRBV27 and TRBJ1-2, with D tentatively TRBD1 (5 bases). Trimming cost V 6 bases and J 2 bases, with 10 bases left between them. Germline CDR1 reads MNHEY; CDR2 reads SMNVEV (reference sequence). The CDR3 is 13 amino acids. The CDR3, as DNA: TGTGCCAGCAGCGGACACGGCAACTATGGCTACACCTTC. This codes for CASSGHGNYGYTF.

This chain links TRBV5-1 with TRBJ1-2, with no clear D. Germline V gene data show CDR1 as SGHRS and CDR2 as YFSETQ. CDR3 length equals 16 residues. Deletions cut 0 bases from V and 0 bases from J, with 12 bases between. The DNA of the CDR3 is TGCGCCAGCAGCTTGGGTCCGGCAACAGCTAACTATGGCTACACCTTC. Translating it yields CASSLGPATANYGYTF.

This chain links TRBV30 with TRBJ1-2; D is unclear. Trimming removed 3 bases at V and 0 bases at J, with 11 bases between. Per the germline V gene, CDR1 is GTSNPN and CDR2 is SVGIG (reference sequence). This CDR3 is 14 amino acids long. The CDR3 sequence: CAWSALVANYGYTF. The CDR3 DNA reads TGTGCCTGGAGCGCCTTGGTAGCTAACTATGGCTACACCTTC.

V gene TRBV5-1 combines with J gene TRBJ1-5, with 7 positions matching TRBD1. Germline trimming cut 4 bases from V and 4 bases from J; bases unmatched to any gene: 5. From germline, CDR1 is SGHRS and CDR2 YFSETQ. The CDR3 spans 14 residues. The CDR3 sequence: CASSRDSLNQPQHF. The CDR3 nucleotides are TGCGCCAGCAGCAGGGACAGTTTAAATCAGCCCCAGCATTTT.

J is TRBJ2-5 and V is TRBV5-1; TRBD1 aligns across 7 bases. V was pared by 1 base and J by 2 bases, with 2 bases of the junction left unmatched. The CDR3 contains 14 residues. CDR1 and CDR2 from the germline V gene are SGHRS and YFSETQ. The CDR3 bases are TGCGCCAGCAGCTTGTGGGGACAGCAAGAGACCCAGTACTTC. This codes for CASSLWGQQETQYF.

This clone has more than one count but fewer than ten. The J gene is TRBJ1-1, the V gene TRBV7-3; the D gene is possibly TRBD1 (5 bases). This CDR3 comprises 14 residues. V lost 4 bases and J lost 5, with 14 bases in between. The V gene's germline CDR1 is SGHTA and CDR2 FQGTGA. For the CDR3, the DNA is TGTGCCAGCAGCTCGCCCCTGGGGGGGACTGAAGCTTTCTTT. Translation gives CASSSPLGGTEAFF.

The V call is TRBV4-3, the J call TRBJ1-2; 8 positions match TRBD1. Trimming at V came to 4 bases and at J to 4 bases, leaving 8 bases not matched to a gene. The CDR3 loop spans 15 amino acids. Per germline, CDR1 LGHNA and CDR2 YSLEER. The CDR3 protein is CASSPIGDRGYGYTF. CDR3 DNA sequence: TGCGCCAGCAGCCCTATTGGCGACAGGGGCTATGGCTACACCTTC.

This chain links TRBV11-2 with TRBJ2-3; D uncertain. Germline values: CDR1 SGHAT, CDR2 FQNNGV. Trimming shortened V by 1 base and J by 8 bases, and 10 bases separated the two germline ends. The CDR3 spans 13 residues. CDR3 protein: CASSLGRSSTQYF. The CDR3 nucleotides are TGTGCCAGCAGCTTAGGTAGGAGCTCTACGCAGTATTTT. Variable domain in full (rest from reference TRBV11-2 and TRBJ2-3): EAGVAQSPRYKIIEKRQSVAFWCNPISGHATLYWYQQILGQGPKLLIQFQNNGVVDDSQLPKDRFSAERLKGVDSTLKIQPAKLEDSAVYLCASSLGRSSTQYFGPGTRLTVL.

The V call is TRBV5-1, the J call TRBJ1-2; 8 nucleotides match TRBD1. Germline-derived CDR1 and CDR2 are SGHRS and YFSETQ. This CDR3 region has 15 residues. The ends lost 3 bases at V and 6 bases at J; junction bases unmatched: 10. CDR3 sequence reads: CASSWTGLGANGYTF. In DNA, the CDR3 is TGCGCCAGCAGCTGGACAGGGTTGGGGGCCAATGGCTACACCTTC.

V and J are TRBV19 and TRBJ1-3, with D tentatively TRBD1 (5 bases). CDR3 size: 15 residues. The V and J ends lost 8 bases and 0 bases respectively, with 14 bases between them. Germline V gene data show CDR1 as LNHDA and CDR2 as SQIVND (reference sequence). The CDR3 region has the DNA TGTGCCAGTGAGTTGGGGCAGCGCTCTGGAAACACCATATATTTT. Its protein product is CASELGQRSGNTIYF. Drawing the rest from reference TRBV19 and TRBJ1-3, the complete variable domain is DGGITQSPKYLFRKEGQNVTLSCEQNLNHDAMYWYRQDPGQGLRLIYYSQIVNDFQKGDIAEGYSVSREKKESFPLTVTSAQKNPTAFYLCASELGQRSGNTIYFGEGSWLTVV.

The chain's CDR3 is CASSPTGDYGYTF. The CDR3 region has the DNA TGCGCCAGCAGCCCGACGGGTGACTATGGCTACACCTTC. The chain carries TRBV4-1 and TRBJ1-2; no clear D gene. V lost 4 bases and J 3 bases, leaving 9 bases between the germline ends. CDR3 size: 13 residues. In germline, CDR1 is MGHRA, CDR2 YSYEKL.

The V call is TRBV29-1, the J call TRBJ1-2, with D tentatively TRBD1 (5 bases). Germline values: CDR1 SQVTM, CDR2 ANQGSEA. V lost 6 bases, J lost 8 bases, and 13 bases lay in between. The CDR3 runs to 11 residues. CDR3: CSVLSGGGYTF. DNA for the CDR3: TGCAGCGTACTGTCCGGGGGAGGCTACACCTTC. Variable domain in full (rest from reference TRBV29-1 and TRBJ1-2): SAVISQKPSRDICQRGTSLTIQCQVDSQVTMMFWYRQQPGQSLTLIATANQGSEATYESGFVIDKFPISRPNLTFSTLTVSNMSPEDSSIYLCSVLSGGGYTFGSGTRLTVV.

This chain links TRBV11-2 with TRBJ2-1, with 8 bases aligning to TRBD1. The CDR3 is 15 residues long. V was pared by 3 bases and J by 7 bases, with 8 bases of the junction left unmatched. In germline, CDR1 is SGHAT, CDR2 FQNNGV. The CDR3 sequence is CASSLVRQGLNEQFF. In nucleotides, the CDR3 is TGTGCCAGCAGCTTGGTTCGACAGGGGTTAAATGAGCAGTTCTTC.

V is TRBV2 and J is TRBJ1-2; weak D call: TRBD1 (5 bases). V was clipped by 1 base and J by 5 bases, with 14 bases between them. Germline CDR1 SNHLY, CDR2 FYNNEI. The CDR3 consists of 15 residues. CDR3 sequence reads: CASSEGQMGMYGYTF. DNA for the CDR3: TGTGCCAGCAGTGAAGGACAGATGGGAATGTATGGCTACACCTTC.

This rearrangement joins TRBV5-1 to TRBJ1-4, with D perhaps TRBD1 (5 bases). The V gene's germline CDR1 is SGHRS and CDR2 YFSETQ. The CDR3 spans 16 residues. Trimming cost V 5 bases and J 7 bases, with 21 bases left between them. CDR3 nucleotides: TGCGCCAGCAGTTGGGCAGGGCCCCTCGCTGGTGAAAAACTGTTTTTT. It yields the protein CASSWAGPLAGEKLFF.

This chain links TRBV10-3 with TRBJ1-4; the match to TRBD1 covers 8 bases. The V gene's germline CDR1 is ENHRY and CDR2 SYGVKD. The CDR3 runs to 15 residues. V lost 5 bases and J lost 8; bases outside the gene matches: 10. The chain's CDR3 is CAISSADRGGEKLFF. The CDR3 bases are TGTGCCATCAGTTCCGCCGACAGGGGCGGGGAAAAACTGTTTTTT.

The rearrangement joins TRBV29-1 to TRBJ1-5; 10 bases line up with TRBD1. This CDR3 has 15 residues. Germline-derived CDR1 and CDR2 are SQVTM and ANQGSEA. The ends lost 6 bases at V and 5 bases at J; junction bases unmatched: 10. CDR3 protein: CSVATAGTGDQPQHF. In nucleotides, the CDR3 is TGCAGCGTCGCCACCGCCGGGACAGGGGATCAGCCCCAGCATTTT.

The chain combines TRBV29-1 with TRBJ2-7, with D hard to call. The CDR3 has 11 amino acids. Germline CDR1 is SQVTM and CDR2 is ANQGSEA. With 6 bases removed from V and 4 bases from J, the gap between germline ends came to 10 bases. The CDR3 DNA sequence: TGCAGCGTCACAGAAAAGTACGAGCAGTACTTC. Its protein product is CSVTEKYEQYF.

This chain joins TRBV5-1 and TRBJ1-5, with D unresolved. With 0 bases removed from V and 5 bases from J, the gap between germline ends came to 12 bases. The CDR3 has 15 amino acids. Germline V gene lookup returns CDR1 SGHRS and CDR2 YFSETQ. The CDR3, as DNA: TGCGCCAGCAGCTTGGATTCAGGCATGGATCAGCCCCAGCATTTT. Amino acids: CASSLDSGMDQPQHF.

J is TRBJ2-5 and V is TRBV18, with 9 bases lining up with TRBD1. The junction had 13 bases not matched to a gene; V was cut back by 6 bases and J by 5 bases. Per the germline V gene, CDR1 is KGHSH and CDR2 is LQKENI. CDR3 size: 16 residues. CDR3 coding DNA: TGTGCCAGCTCGCCCCTTCTTTCCGGGACAGGGGAGACCCAGTACTTC. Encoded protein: CASSPLLSGTGETQYF.

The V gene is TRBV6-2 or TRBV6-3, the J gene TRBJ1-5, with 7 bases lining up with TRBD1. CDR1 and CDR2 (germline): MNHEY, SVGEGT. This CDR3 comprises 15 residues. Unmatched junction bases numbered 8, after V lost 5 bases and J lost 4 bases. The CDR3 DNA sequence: TGTGCCAGCAGTCGGGCTATGACAGGGAATCAGCCCCAGCATTTT. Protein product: CASSRAMTGNQPQHF.

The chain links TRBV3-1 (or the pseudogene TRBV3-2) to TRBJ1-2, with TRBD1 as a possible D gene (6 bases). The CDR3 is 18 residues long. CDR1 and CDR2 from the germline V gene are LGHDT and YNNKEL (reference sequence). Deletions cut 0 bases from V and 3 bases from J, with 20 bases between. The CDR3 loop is CASSQDALLGGGYYGYTF. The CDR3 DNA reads TGTGCCAGCAGCCAAGACGCCCTCCTGGGAGGGGGATACTATGGCTACACCTTC.

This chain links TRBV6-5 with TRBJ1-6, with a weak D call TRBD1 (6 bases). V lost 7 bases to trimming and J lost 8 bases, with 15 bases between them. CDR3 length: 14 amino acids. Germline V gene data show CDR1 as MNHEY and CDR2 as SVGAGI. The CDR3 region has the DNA TGTGCCAGCACTTTAGGAGGGGGGGATTCACCCCTCCACTTT. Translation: CASTLGGGDSPLHF.

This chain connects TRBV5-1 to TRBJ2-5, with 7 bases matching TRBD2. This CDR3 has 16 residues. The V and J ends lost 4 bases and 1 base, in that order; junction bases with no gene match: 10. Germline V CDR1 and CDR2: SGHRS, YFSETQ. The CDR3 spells CASSALAGESQETQYF. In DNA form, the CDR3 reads TGCGCCAGCAGCGCCCTGGCGGGGGAGAGCCAAGAGACCCAGTACTTC.

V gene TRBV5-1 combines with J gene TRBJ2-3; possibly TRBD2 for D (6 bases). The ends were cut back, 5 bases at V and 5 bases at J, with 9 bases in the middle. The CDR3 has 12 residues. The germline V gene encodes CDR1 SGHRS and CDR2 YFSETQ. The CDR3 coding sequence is TGCGCCAGCAGTCCCGGGGGAGATACGCAGTATTTT. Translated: CASSPGGDTQYF.

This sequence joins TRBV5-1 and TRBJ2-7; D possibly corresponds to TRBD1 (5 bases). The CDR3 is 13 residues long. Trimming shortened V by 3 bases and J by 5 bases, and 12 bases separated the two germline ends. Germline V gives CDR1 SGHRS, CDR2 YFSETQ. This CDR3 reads CASSSWKGDEQYF. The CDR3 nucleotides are TGCGCCAGCAGCTCCTGGAAAGGGGACGAGCAGTACTTC.

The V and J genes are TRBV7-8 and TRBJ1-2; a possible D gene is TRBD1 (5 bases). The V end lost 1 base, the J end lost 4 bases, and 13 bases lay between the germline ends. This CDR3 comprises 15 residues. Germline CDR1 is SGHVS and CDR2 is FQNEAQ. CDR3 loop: CASSLGSGGTYGYTF. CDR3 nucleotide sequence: TGTGCCAGCAGCTTAGGCTCGGGGGGAACCTATGGCTACACCTTC.

CDR3: CASSAPPGGNQPQHF. The CDR3 coding sequence is TGTGCCAGTAGTGCCCCCCCAGGGGGCAATCAGCCCCAGCATTTT. V and J are TRBV19 and TRBJ1-5, with D possibly TRBD1 on 6 matching bases. V was cut by 5 bases and J by 2 bases, with 13 bases left in between. The CDR3 sequence is 15 residues long. The germline V gene encodes CDR1 LNHDA and CDR2 SQIVND (reference sequence).